This entry lists 26 T cell receptor beta chains sequenced from one sample in a study of T cells in Graves' hyperthyroidism and ophthalmopathy. The investigators amplified TCR beta CDR3 regions from RNA transcripts. First-round RT-PCR targeting the TCR CDR3 was performed with the HTBI primer set. TCRdb itself ran the multiplex PCR reads through MiXCR, one entry per CDR3 protein. The table has approximately 420,000 distinct CDR3 sequences, under 15% seen once. The sample comprised blood. The receptors come from a woman aged 25 to 39 with Graves' hyperthyroidism.

This clonotype was seen only a few times. The chain has TRBV20-1 and TRBJ1-5, with TRBD1 matching 12 bases. The length of the CDR3 is 16 residues. V lost 5 bases, J lost 4 bases, and 9 bases stayed unmatched. CDR1 DFQATT and CDR2 SNEGSKA come from the germline V gene (reference sequence). CDR3 residues: CSAEGRDRGRNQPQHF. As DNA, the CDR3 is TGCAGTGCTGAGGGCCGGGACAGGGGGCGAAATCAGCCCCAGCATTTT.

This clonotype was counted at least ten times. The rearrangement joins TRBV6-1 to TRBJ2-3, with D uncertain. CDR3 size: 13 residues. Between the trimmed V and J ends, which lost 5 bases and 3 bases, there was a span of 9 bases. Germline assignment: CDR1 MNHNS and CDR2 SASEGT. The CDR3 DNA reads as TGTGCCAGCAGTCGACATCAAACAGATACGCAGTATTTT. As protein: CASSRHQTDTQYF.

This clonotype occurred many times. The rearrangement joins TRBV5-1 to TRBJ2-7, with 9 nucleotides matching TRBD1. V lost 2 bases to trimming and J lost 6 bases; unmatched junction nucleotides: 6. There are 14 residues in the CDR3. From germline, CDR1 is SGHRS and CDR2 YFSETQ. The CDR3 reads CASSFRDRAVEQYF. The CDR3 bases are TGCGCCAGCAGCTTCCGGGACAGGGCGGTCGAGCAGTACTTC.

This clonotype occurred many times. This chain links TRBV5-1 with TRBJ1-2; the D gene is possibly TRBD1 (6 bases). Germline loops: CDR1 SGHRS, CDR2 YFSETQ. V lost 4 bases and J lost 7, with 17 bases in between. The CDR3 is 14 amino acids. The CDR3 nucleotides are TGCGCCAGCAGCCTGGCGAACAGGGACGGTGGCTACACCTTC. This encodes CASSLANRDGGYTF.

In its sample, this clonotype was seen a few times. The genes are TRBV12-3 or TRBV12-4 and TRBJ2-1; the match to TRBD2 covers 11 bases. The CDR3 sequence is 17 residues long. J gave up 4 bases and V 3 bases, and 8 bases lay outside the gene matches. CDR3 in DNA: TGTGCCAGCAGTTTTTACTTAACTAGCGGGAGTTACAATGAGCAGTTCTTC. It codes for CASSFYLTSGSYNEQFF.

At least ten counts were recorded for this clonotype. The chain uses TRBV24-1 and TRBJ2-7, with TRBD2 matching over 11 bases. V lost 2 bases to trimming and J lost 3 bases; unmatched junction nucleotides: 5. The CDR3 totals 16 residues. In germline, CDR1 is KGHDR, CDR2 SFDVKD. As DNA, the CDR3 is TGTGCCACCAGTGATTCTAGCGGGAGGTCGATCTACGAGCAGTACTTC. It is translated as CATSDSSGRSIYEQYF.

This clonotype appeared a few times. The chain recombines TRBV20-1 with TRBJ1-2; no clear D gene. Germline V gives CDR1 DFQATT, CDR2 SNEGSKA (reference sequence). Trimming shortened V by 0 bases and J by 3 bases, and 11 bases separated the two germline ends. The CDR3 has 14 residues. The DNA for the CDR3 is TGCAGTGCTAGAGAGGGCACCGGCCACTATGGCTACACCTTC. Its protein product is CSAREGTGHYGYTF.

This clonotype was counted at least ten times. The V call is TRBV28, the J call TRBJ2-2, with TRBD1 as a possible D gene (6 bases). The V and J ends lost 11 bases and 0 bases respectively, with 13 bases between them. CDR3 length: 14 residues. Germline V gene data show CDR1 as MDHEN and CDR2 as SYDVKM. The CDR3 coding sequence is TGTGCCTCCTCCGGGACAACGAACACCGGGGAGCTGTTTTTT. Translation: CASSGTTNTGELFF. Variable domain in full (rest from reference TRBV28 and TRBJ2-2): DVKVTQSSRYLVKRTGEKVFLECVQDMDHENMFWYRQDPGLGLRLIYFSYDVKMKEKGDIPEGYSVSREKKERFSLILESASTNQTSMYLCASSGTTNTGELFFGEGSRLTVL.

This clonotype was seen only a few times. The rearrangement joins TRBV24-1 to TRBJ1-6, with D unresolved. V shed 7 bases and J shed 10 bases, with 13 bases lying between them. CDR3 length: 13 residues. Germline V gene lookup returns CDR1 KGHDR and CDR2 SFDVKD. CDR3 region: CATSGKHPSPLHF. As DNA, the CDR3 is TGTGCCACCAGCGGGAAACACCCCTCACCCCTCCACTTT.

Many counts were recorded for this clonotype. The genes are TRBV27 and TRBJ2-5; 12 bases align to TRBD2. Germline loops: CDR1 MNHEY, CDR2 SMNVEV (reference sequence). The V segment lost 3 bases and the J segment 4 bases; nucleotides outside the gene matches: 9. There are 17 residues in the CDR3. The CDR3 bases are TGTGCCAGCAGTTTCTACCCTAGCGGGAGGGCCGGAGAGACCCAGTACTTC. It codes for CASSFYPSGRAGETQYF.

The chain combines TRBV15 with TRBJ2-3; D might be TRBD1 or TRBD2, each matching 5 bases. This CDR3 contains 16 residues. The germline V and J ends were trimmed by 0 bases and 3 bases, with 13 bases remaining between them. Germline V lookup: CDR1 LNHNV, CDR2 YYDKDF (reference sequence). CDR3 sequence reads: CATSRDPAGGTDTQYF. The CDR3 region has the DNA TGTGCCACCAGCAGAGATCCCGCTGGGGGAACAGATACGCAGTATTTT. Full variable domain (outside the CDR3, taken from reference TRBV15 and TRBJ2-3): DAMVIQNPRYQVTQFGKPVTLSCSQTLNHNVMYWYQQKSSQAPKLLFHYYDKDFNNEADTPDNFQSRRPNTSFCFLDIRSPGLGDTAMYLCATSRDPAGGTDTQYFGPGTRLTVL.

This clonotype was seen a few times. The genes are TRBV4-2 and TRBJ2-5, with TRBD2 matching over 7 bases. The V gene's germline CDR1 is LGHNA and CDR2 YNFKEQ. This CDR3 has 16 amino acids. Trimming at V came to 0 bases and at J to 3 bases, leaving 7 bases not matched to a gene. The CDR3 DNA sequence: TGTGCCAGCAGCCAAGATGAGGCGGGAGTGGAAGAGACCCAGTACTTC. This codes for CASSQDEAGVEETQYF.

This clonotype was seen many times. The chain employs TRBV14 and TRBJ1-5; D not certain. The V gene's germline CDR1 is SGHDN and CDR2 FVKESK. There are 16 residues in the CDR3. V lost 1 base and J lost 0, with 10 bases in between. CDR3 residues: CASSQGREYSNQPQHF. CDR3 nucleotide sequence: TGTGCCAGCAGCCAAGGACGGGAGTATAGCAATCAGCCCCAGCATTTT.

This clonotype was counted ten times or more. This chain joins TRBV6-1 and TRBJ2-7, with TRBD2 matching over 7 bases. V shed 5 bases and J 2 bases; nucleotides not matched to a gene: 15. The CDR3 length is 17 residues. Germline lookup yields CDR1 MNHNS and CDR2 SASEGT. The CDR3 loop is CASSPSGGGRRTYEQYF. The CDR3 DNA reads as TGTGCCAGCAGTCCCTCGGGTGGCGGGAGACGGACCTACGAGCAGTACTTC.

This clonotype was detected many times. CDR3 sequence: CASSFVVGVFFYEQYF. The CDR3 nucleotides are TGTGCCAGCAGTTTCGTGGTTGGGGTTTTCTTTTACGAGCAGTACTTC. The rearrangement links TRBV28 to TRBJ2-7; unclear D gene. The germline V gene encodes CDR1 MDHEN and CDR2 SYDVKM. The CDR3 runs 16 residues. Trimming left V 3 bases short and J 4 bases short, with 19 bases between.

This clonotype was seen only once. The CDR3 loop is CASSLTGVFPGTEAFF. CDR3 coding DNA: TGCGCCAGCAGCTTGACAGGGGTCTTTCCGGGCACTGAAGCTTTCTTT. The chain is built from TRBV5-1 and TRBJ1-1; TRBD1 matches 7 bases. The V gene's germline CDR1 is SGHRS and CDR2 YFSETQ. Unmatched junction bases numbered 10, after V lost 1 base and J lost 4 bases. This CDR3 comprises 16 residues.

This clonotype was seen a few times. The rearrangement uses TRBV19 and TRBJ1-2, with D uncertain. Germline CDR1 is LNHDA and CDR2 is SQIVND (reference sequence). V was clipped by 6 bases and J by 5 bases, with 4 bases between them. The CDR3 covers 10 residues. This CDR3 is CASRGYGYTF. CDR3 in DNA: TGTGCCAGTAGGGGATATGGCTACACCTTC.

This clonotype was observed many times. The rearrangement joins TRBV29-1 to TRBJ2-3; 7 nucleotides match TRBD2. The CDR3 has 13 residues. Germline V gene data show CDR1 as SQVTM and CDR2 as ANQGSEA. V was pared by 6 bases and J by 2 bases, with 5 bases of the junction left unmatched. CDR3 bases: TGCAGCGTAAATAAGCGGGACACAGATACGCAGTATTTT. Its protein product is CSVNKRDTDTQYF.

The gene calls are TRBV9 and TRBJ2-7; D perhaps matches TRBD2 (6 bases). Germline CDR1 reads SGDLS; CDR2 reads YYNGEE. V lost 2 bases, J lost 2 bases, and 17 bases lay in between. The CDR3 sequence is 16 residues long. The CDR3 sequence: CASSVSPSGGTYEQYF. The DNA for the CDR3 is TGTGCCAGCAGCGTGTCCCCATCCGGGGGAACCTACGAGCAGTACTTC.

This sequence joins TRBV7-9 and TRBJ2-4; 8 bases are shared with TRBD1. Germline V gives CDR1 SEHNR, CDR2 FQNEAQ (reference sequence). The CDR3 totals 15 residues. With V trimmed by 2 bases and J by 5 bases, 5 bases remained unmatched. The CDR3: CASSLIGQGQNIQYF. The CDR3 DNA follows: TGTGCCAGCAGCTTAATAGGACAGGGCCAAAACATTCAGTACTTC.

The chain links TRBV7-2 to TRBJ1-5; 8 positions match TRBD1. CDR3 size: 20 residues. Germline loops: CDR1 SGHTA, CDR2 FQGNSA. With 5 bases clipped from V and 3 bases from J, the junction kept 21 bases outside the gene matches. The DNA for the CDR3 is TGTGCCAGCAGCCAACCTTCGCGGACAGGGAAGAAGGGGGACAATCAGCCCCAGCATTTT. Protein product: CASSQPSRTGKKGDNQPQHF.

This clonotype was seen repeatedly, ten times or more. The V gene is TRBV18, the J gene TRBJ1-1; 8 bases fit TRBD1. The germline gives CDR1 KGHSH, CDR2 LQKENI. The CDR3 runs 16 residues. Trimming took 3 bases from V and 3 from J; bases not matched to a gene: 9. The CDR3 sequence is CASSPGTGRLDTEAFF. Here the CDR3 DNA reads TGTGCCAGCTCACCCGGGACAGGACGGTTGGACACTGAAGCTTTCTTT. Supplemented by reference TRBV18 and TRBJ1-1, the full variable domain reads NAGVMQNPRHLVRRRGQEARLRCSPMKGHSHVYWYRQLPEEGLKFMVYLQKENIIDESGMPKERFSAEFPKEGPSILRIQQVVRGDSAAYFCASSPGTGRLDTEAFFGQGTRLTVV.

This clonotype occurred many times. The chain is built from TRBV7-9 and TRBJ2-1; TRBD2 matches at 7 bases. The CDR3 totals 17 residues. The V gene end was trimmed by 1 base and the J gene end by 0 bases; junction bases not matched to a gene: 6. Germline V CDR1 and CDR2: SEHNR, FQNEAQ (reference sequence). CDR3 coding DNA: TGTGCCAGCAGCTTAGTTCCGCTAGCGGACTCCTACAATGAGCAGTTCTTC. It codes for CASSLVPLADSYNEQFF.

This sequence joins TRBV7-2 and TRBJ2-1; D possibly corresponds to TRBD2 (5 bases). Trimming stripped 3 bases from V and 4 bases from J, with 10 bases between. The germline CDR1 and CDR2 sequences are SGHTA and FQGNSA. The CDR3 is made up of 14 amino acids. The CDR3 loop reads CASSFILGYNEQFF. The CDR3 DNA reads as TGTGCCAGCAGCTTCATACTAGGTTACAATGAGCAGTTCTTC.

This clonotype was counted at least ten times. The chain combines TRBV30 with TRBJ1-5; tentative D call: TRBD1 (5 bases). CDR3 length: 13 amino acids. CDR1 and CDR2 from the germline V gene are GTSNPN and SVGIG (reference sequence). Trimming took off 5 bases at V and 0 bases at J, with 8 bases between the two ends. As DNA, the CDR3 is TGTGCCTGGCAGACAGATAGCAATCAGCCCCAGCATTTT. Translating gives CAWQTDSNQPQHF.

The V call is TRBV5-1, the J call TRBJ2-6, with TRBD2 matching over 9 bases. Trimming at V came to 0 bases and at J to 4 bases, leaving 14 bases not matched to a gene. The CDR3 runs 20 residues. The germline V gene encodes CDR1 SGHRS and CDR2 YFSETQ. The CDR3 region is CASSLVGNSGSLLGANVLTF. The CDR3 DNA reads TGCGCCAGCAGCTTGGTCGGTAATAGCGGGAGTCTACTCGGGGCCAACGTCCTGACTTTC.